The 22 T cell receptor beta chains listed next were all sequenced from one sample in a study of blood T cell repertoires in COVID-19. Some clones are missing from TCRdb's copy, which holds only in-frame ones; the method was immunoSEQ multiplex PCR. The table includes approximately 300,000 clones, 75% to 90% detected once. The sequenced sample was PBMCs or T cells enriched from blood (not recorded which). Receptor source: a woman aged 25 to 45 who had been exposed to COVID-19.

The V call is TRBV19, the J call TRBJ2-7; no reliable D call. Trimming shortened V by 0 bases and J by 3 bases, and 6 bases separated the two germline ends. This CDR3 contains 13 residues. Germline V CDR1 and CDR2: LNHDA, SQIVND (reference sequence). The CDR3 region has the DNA TGTGCCAGTAGTATAGACAGGTTCTACGAGCAGTACTTC. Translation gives CASSIDRFYEQYF.

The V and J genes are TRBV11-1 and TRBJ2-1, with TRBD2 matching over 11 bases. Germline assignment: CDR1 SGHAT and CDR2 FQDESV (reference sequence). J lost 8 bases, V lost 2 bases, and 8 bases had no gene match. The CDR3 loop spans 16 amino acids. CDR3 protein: CASSLTLAGVVHEQFF. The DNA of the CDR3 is TGTGCCAGCAGCTTAACACTAGCGGGAGTGGTCCATGAGCAGTTCTTC.

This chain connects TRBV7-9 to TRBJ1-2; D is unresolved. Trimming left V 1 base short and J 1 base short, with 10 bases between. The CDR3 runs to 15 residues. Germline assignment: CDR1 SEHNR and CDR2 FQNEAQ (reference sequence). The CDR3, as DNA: TGTGCCAGCAGCTTAGGGGCCGGAGGTAACTATGGCTACACCTTC. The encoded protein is CASSLGAGGNYGYTF.

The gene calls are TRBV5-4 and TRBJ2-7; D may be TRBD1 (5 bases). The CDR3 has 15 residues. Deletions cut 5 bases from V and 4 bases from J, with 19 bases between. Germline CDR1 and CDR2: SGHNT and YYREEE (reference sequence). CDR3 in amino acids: CASRFMGRRVYEQYF. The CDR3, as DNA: TGTGCCAGCAGGTTCATGGGGCGTCGGGTTTACGAGCAGTACTTC.

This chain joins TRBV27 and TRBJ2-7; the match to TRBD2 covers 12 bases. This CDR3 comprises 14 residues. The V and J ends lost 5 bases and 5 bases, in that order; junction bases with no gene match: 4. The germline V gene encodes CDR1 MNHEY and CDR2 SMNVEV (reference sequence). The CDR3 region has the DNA TGTGCCAGCAGTCTAGCGGGAGGGCCGGACGAGCAGTACTTC. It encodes CASSLAGGPDEQYF.

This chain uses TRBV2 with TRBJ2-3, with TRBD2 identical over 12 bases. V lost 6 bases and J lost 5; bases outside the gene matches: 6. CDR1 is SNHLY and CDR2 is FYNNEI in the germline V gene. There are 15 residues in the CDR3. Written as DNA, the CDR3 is TGTGCCAGCAGCGCTAGCGGGGGGGCTAGAGATACGCAGTATTTT. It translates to CASSASGGARDTQYF.

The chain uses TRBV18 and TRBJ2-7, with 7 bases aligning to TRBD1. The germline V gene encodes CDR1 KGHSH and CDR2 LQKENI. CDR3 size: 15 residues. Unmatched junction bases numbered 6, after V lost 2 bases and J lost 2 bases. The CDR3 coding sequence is TGTGCCAGCTCACCAGCGACAGGGTTTACCTACGAGCAGTACTTC. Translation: CASSPATGFTYEQYF.

The CDR3 nucleotides are TGTGCCAGCAGTGAAGCATCGGCAGGGCGAGGAAACATTCAGTACTTC. This translates into CASSEASAGRGNIQYF. The chain combines TRBV2 with TRBJ2-4, with a possible D match to TRBD1 (5 bases). The germline V gene encodes CDR1 SNHLY and CDR2 FYNNEI. The CDR3 runs 16 residues. V lost 0 bases and J 6 bases, leaving 15 bases between the germline ends.

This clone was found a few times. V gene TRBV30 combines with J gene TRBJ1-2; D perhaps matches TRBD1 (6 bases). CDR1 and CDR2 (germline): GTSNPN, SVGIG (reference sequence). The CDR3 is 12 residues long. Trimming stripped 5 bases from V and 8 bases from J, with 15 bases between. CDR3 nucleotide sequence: TGTGCCTGGCTGGAGAGGGGGAGAGGCTACACCTTC. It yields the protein CAWLERGRGYTF.

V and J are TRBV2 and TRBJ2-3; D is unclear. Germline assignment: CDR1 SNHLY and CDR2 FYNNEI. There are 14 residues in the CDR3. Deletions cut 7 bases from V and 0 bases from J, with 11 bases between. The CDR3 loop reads CASKDTDSTDTQYF. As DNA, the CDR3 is TGTGCCAGCAAGGATACAGACAGCACAGATACGCAGTATTTT.

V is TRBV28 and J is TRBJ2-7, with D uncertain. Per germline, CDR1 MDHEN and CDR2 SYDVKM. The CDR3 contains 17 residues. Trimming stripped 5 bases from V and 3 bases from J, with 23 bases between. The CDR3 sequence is CASSPISTRFRIYEQYF. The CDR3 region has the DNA TGTGCCAGCAGTCCCATCTCAACCCGGTTTCGCATCTACGAGCAGTACTTC.

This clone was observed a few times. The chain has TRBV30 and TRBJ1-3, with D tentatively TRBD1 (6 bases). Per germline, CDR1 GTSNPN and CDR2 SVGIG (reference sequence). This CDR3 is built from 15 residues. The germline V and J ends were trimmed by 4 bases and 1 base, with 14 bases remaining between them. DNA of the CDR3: TGTGCCTGGATCCCCCGGACAGTATCTGGAAACACCATATATTTT. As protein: CAWIPRTVSGNTIYF.

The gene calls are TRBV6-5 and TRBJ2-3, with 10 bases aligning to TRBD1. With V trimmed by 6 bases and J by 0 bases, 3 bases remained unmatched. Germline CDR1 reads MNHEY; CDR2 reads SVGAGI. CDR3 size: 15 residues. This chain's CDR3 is CASRDRGSSTDTQYF. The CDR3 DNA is TGTGCCAGCAGGGACAGGGGGTCGAGCACAGATACGCAGTATTTT.

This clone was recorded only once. CDR3 nucleotide sequence: TGCGCCAGCAGCTATACCCAGAATGCTGGAAACACCATATATTTT. It is translated as CASSYTQNAGNTIYF. The rearrangement joins TRBV5-1 to TRBJ1-3, with D hard to call. The CDR3 is 15 amino acids. The ends were cut back, 3 bases at V and 2 bases at J, with 12 bases in the middle. The germline V gene encodes CDR1 SGHRS and CDR2 YFSETQ.

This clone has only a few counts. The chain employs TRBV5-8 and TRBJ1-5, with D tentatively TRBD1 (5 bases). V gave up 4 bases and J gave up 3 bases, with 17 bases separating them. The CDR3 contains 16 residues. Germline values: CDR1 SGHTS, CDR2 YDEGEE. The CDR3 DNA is TGTGCCAGCAGCGACAGACTCGACAGTAACAATCAGCCCCAGCATTTT. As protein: CASSDRLDSNNQPQHF.

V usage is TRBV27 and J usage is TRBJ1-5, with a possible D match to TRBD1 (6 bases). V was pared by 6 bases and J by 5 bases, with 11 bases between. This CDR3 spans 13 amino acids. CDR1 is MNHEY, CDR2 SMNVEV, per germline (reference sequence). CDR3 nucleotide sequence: TGTGCCAGCAGCTACAGGGATTATCAGCCCCAGCATTTT. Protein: CASSYRDYQPQHF.

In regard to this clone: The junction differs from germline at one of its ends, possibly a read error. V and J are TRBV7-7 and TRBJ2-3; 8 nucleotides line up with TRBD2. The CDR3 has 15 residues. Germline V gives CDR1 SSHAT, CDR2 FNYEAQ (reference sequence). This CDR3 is CASSLGSGRVDTQYF. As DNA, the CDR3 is TGTGCTAGCAGCTTAGGGAGCGGGAGAGTTGATACGCAGTATTTT.

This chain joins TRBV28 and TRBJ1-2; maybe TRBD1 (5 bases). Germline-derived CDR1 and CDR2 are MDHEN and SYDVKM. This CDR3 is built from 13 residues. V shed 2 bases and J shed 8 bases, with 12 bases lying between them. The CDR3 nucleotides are TGTGCCAGCAGTTTACCCCCGGACAACGGCTACACCTTC. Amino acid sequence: CASSLPPDNGYTF.

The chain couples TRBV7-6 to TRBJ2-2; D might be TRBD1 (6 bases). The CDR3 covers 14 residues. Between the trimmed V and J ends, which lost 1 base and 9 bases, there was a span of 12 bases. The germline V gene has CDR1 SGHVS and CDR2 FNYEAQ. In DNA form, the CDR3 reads TGTGCCAGCAGCTTAGTCTTTAGGGACAGGGAGCTGTTTTTT. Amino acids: CASSLVFRDRELFF. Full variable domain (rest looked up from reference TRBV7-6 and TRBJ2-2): GAGVSQSPRYKVTKRGQDVALRCDPISGHVSLYWYRQALGQGPEFLTYFNYEAQQDKSGLPNDRFSAERPEGSISTLTIQRTEQRDSAMYRCASSLVFRDRELFFGEGSRLTVL.

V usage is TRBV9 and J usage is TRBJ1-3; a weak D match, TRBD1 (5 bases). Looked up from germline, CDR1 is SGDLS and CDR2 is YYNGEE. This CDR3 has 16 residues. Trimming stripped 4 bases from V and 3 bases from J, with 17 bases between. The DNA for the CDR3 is TGTGCCAGCAGCCGCGTCCAGGGTGCGAATGGAAACACCATATATTTT. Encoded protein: CASSRVQGANGNTIYF.

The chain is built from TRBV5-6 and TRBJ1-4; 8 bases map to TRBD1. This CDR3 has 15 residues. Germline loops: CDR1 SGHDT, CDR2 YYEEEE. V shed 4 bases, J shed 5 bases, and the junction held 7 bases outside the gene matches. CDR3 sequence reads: CASSLRTGLNEKLFF. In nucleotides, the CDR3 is TGTGCCAGCAGCCTCAGGACAGGGCTAAATGAAAAACTGTTTTTT. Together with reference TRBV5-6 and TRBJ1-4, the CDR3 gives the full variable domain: DAGVTQSPTHLIKTRGQQVTLRCSPKSGHDTVSWYQQALGQGPQFIFQYYEEEERQRGNFPDRFSGHQFPNYSSELNVNALLLGDSALYLCASSLRTGLNEKLFFGSGTQLSVL.

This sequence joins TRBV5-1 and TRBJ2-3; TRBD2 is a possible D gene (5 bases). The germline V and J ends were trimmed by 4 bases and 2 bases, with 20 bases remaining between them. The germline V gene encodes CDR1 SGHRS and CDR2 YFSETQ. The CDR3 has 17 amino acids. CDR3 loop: CASSPSGADPVTDTQYF. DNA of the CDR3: TGCGCCAGCAGCCCCAGTGGAGCGGACCCTGTCACAGATACGCAGTATTTT.